The rows below give T cell receptor beta chains drawn from one sample of a study of T-cell reconstitution after alpha-beta-depleted transplantation in children. MiXCR was run by TCRdb on the PCR reads, yielding one entry per CDR3 protein. The sample has around 120,000 distinct CDR3 sequences, about 23% seen once. Sequencing was performed on PBMCs, mostly from graft donor cells, taken 180 days after TCRalphabeta/CD19-depleted stem cell transplant. The origin of the receptors is a male patient aged 2 to 10 who had a stem cell transplant for chronic granulomatous disease, so the T cells may come from the graft donor. The CDR3 runs from the conserved cysteine through the conserved F or W. Each record gives: clone size, V gene, J gene, CDR3 protein. Part of the rows lack a size; the others show once, few, many or a class for expanded clones.

clone size: many; V gene: TRBV30; J gene: TRBJ2-7; CDR3 protein: CAWSVLFGDYEQYF
clone size: many; V gene: TRBV12-3/TRBV12-4; J gene: TRBJ2-7; CDR3 protein: CASSVPGQGHHEQYF
clone size: many; V gene: TRBV15; J gene: TRBJ2-2; CDR3 protein: CATSNLGVTGELFF
clone size: .; V gene: TRBV12-3/TRBV12-4; J gene: TRBJ2-7; CDR3 protein: CASSETGNSYEQYF
clone size: many; V gene: TRBV25-1; J gene: TRBJ2-1; CDR3 protein: CASSDRDSYNEQFF
clone size: many; V gene: TRBV4-3; J gene: TRBJ2-5; CDR3 protein: CASSQDPADQETQYF
clone size: few; V gene: TRBV20-1; J gene: TRBJ2-1; CDR3 protein: CSARGTSDNEQFF
clone size: few; V gene: TRBV20-1; J gene: TRBJ2-1; CDR3 protein: CSAEGVYYNEQFF
clone size: many; V gene: TRBV29-1; J gene: TRBJ1-2; CDR3 protein: CSVADRGDTNYGYTF
clone size: .; V gene: TRBV20-1; J gene: TRBJ2-7; CDR3 protein: CSARIDRGISYEQYF
clone size: many; V gene: TRBV9; J gene: TRBJ2-1; CDR3 protein: CASSRVAYNEQFF
clone size: few; V gene: TRBV30; J gene: TRBJ2-1; CDR3 protein: CAWNYRYEQFF
clone size: .; V gene: TRBV7-8; J gene: TRBJ2-3; CDR3 protein: CASSLWRASTDTQYF
clone size: few; V gene: TRBV5-1; J gene: TRBJ2-7; CDR3 protein: CASSSTGANEQYF
clone size: many; V gene: TRBV9; J gene: TRBJ2-7; CDR3 protein: CASSTGGPYEQYF
clone size: .; V gene: TRBV5-1; J gene: TRBJ2-7; CDR3 protein: CASSLAGGGPYEQYF
clone size: .; V gene: TRBV27; J gene: TRBJ2-2; CDR3 protein: CASSLIGAGELFF
clone size: once; V gene: TRBV7-2; J gene: TRBJ2-1; CDR3 protein: CASSQPGPGEQFF
clone size: .; V gene: TRBV9; J gene: TRBJ2-2; CDR3 protein: CASSVGLAGAGTGELFF
clone size: .; V gene: TRBV28; J gene: TRBJ1-5; CDR3 protein: CASSLRQILNQPQHF
clone size: .; V gene: TRBV5-4; J gene: TRBJ2-1; CDR3 protein: CAISEDISSYNEQFF
clone size: many; V gene: TRBV29-1; J gene: TRBJ2-7; CDR3 protein: CSVAAQGPYEQYF
clone size: .; V gene: TRBV4-1; J gene: TRBJ2-3; CDR3 protein: CAAGLAGLDTQYF
clone size: once; V gene: TRBV20-1; J gene: TRBJ2-2; CDR3 protein: CSASGPRGLVTGELFF
clone size: many; V gene: TRBV20-1; J gene: TRBJ2-7; CDR3 protein: CSAAGTSGRSYEQYF
clone size: .; V gene: TRBV12-3/TRBV12-4; J gene: TRBJ2-3; CDR3 protein: CASSLGDRLAGGTDTQYF
clone size: .; V gene: TRBV27; J gene: TRBJ2-7; CDR3 protein: CASSSSGIPHEQYF
clone size: few; V gene: TRBV12-3/TRBV12-4; J gene: TRBJ1-2; CDR3 protein: CASSLFGYTF
clone size: many; V gene: TRBV12-3/TRBV12-4; J gene: TRBJ2-3; CDR3 protein: CASSPRQVATDTQYF
clone size: few; V gene: TRBV29-1; J gene: TRBJ2-3; CDR3 protein: CSVEDSTDTQYF
clone size: many; V gene: TRBV7-9; J gene: TRBJ2-3; CDR3 protein: CASSPVADTQYF
clone size: many; V gene: TRBV3-1; J gene: TRBJ2-1; CDR3 protein: CASGGLAGLNEQFF
clone size: .; V gene: TRBV20-1; J gene: TRBJ2-1; CDR3 protein: CSARFIRQGEQFF
clone size: many; V gene: TRBV20-1; J gene: TRBJ2-3; CDR3 protein: CSCGRPGGTDTQYF
clone size: .; V gene: TRBV9; J gene: TRBJ2-3; CDR3 protein: CASSASGGTDTQYF
clone size: .; V gene: TRBV6-4; J gene: TRBJ2-2; CDR3 protein: CASSGTDTGELFF
clone size: many; V gene: TRBV20-1; J gene: TRBJ2-7; CDR3 protein: CSARRGPTYEQYF
clone size: .; V gene: TRBV20-1; J gene: TRBJ2-4; CDR3 protein: CSAPPGLAGWADIQYF
clone size: many; V gene: TRBV29-1; J gene: TRBJ2-3; CDR3 protein: CSVATTVGTGLADTQYF
clone size: few; V gene: TRBV12-3/TRBV12-4; J gene: TRBJ2-1; CDR3 protein: CASTRTPGFYNEQFF
clone size: few; V gene: TRBV12-3/TRBV12-4; J gene: TRBJ2-1; CDR3 protein: CASSLAGAPSEQFF
clone size: .; V gene: TRBV7-2; J gene: TRBJ1-1; CDR3 protein: CASSLALATEAFF
clone size: many; V gene: TRBV5-1; J gene: TRBJ2-2; CDR3 protein: CASSPHTGELFF
clone size: many; V gene: TRBV18; J gene: TRBJ1-4; CDR3 protein: CASSPPKWTVNEKLFF
clone size: .; V gene: TRBV5-4; J gene: TRBJ2-7; CDR3 protein: CASSSDNYEQYF
clone size: .; V gene: TRBV7-9; J gene: TRBJ1-1; CDR3 protein: CASSLSGQGGWTEAFF
clone size: .; V gene: TRBV20-1; J gene: TRBJ2-5; CDR3 protein: CSARAWVMFQETQYF
clone size: few; V gene: TRBV20-1; J gene: TRBJ2-6; CDR3 protein: CSARVSSGANVLTF